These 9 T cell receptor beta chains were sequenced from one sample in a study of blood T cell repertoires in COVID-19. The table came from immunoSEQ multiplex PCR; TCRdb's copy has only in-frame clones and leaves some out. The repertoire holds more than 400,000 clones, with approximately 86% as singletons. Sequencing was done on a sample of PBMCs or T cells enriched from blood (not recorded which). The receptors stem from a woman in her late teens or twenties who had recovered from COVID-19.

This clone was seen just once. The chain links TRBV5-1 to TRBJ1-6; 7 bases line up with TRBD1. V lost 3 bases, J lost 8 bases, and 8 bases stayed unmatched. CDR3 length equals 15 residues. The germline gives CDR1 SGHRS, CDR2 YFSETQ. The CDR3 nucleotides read TGCGCCAGCAGCTCTCAACAGGGGTTGGATTCACCCCTCCACTTT. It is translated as CASSSQQGLDSPLHF.

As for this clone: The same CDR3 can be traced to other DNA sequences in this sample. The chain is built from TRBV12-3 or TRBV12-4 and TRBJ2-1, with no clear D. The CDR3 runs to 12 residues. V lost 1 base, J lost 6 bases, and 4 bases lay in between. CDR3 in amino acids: CASSLGGNEQFF. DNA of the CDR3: TGTGCCAGCAGTTTAGGCGGCAATGAGCAGTTCTTC.

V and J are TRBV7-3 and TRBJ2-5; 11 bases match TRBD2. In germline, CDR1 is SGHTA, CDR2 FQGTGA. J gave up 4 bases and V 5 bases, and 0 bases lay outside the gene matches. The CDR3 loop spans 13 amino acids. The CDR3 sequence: CASSLAGGETQYF. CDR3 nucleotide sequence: TGTGCCAGCAGCCTAGCGGGGGGAGAGACCCAGTACTTC.

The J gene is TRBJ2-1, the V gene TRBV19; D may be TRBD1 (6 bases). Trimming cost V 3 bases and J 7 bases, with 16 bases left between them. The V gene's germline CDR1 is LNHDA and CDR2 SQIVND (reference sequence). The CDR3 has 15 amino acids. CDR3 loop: CASSIGDTTGNEQFF. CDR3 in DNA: TGTGCCAGTAGTATTGGGGACACAACGGGGAATGAGCAGTTCTTC.

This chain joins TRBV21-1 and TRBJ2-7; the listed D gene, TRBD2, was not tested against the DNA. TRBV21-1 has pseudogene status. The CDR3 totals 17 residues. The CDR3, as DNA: TGTGCCAGCAGCAAAGTCTTCCGAGCCTACCCATCCTACGAGCAGTACTTC. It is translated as CASSKVFRAYPSYEQYF.

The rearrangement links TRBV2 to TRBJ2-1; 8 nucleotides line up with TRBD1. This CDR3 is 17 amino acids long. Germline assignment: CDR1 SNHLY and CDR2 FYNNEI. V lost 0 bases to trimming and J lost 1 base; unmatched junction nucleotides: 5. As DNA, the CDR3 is TGTGCCAGCAGTGAAGCACAGGGGGTATGGTCCTACAATGAGCAGTTCTTC. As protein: CASSEAQGVWSYNEQFF. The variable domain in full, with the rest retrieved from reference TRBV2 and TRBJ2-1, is EPEVTQTPSHQVTQMGQEVILRCVPISNHLYFYWYRQILGQKVEFLVSFYNNEISEKSEIFDDQFSVERPDGSNFTLKIRSTKLEDSAMYFCASSEAQGVWSYNEQFFGPGTRLTVL.

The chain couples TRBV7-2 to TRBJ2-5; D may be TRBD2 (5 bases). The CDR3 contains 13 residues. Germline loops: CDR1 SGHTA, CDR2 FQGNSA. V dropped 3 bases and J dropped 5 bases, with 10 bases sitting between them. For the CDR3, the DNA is TGTGCCAGCAGCTTCCGGATAGCGGAGACCCAGTACTTC. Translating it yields CASSFRIAETQYF.

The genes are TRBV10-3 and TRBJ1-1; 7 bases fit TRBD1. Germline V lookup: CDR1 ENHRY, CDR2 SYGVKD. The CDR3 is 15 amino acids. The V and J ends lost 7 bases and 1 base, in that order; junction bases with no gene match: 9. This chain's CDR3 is CAINTPGQQNTEAFF. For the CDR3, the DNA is TGTGCCATCAATACCCCGGGACAGCAGAACACTGAAGCTTTCTTT.

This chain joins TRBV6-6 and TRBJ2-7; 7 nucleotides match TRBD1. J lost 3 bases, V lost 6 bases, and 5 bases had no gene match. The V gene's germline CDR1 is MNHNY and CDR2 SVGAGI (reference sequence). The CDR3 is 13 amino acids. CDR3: CASSDGQDYEQYF. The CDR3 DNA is TGTGCCAGCAGCGACGGACAGGACTACGAGCAGTACTTC.